These 20 T cell receptor beta chains were all obtained from the same sample, sequenced in a study of cytomegalovirus exposure and HLA in healthy donors. Primers included in the PCR were 60 Vbeta and 13 Jbeta primers. Data came from immunoSEQ multiplex PCR; TCRdb stores just in-frame clones and leaves some out. Here the sample spans about 190,000 clones, more than 65% being singletons. Sequenced sample: PBMCs. The receptors stem from a man aged 50 or older in good health and CMV-seronegative.

DNA for the CDR3: TGCGCCAGCAGCCAAACGGCGGCATATGGCTACACCTTC. This encodes CASSQTAAYGYTF. The chain carries TRBV4-3 and TRBJ1-2; D is uncertain. The V gene's germline CDR1 is LGHNA and CDR2 YSLEER. The CDR3 consists of 13 residues. With 2 bases removed from V and 5 bases from J, the gap between germline ends came to 9 bases.

J is TRBJ2-1 and V is TRBV9, with TRBD1 identical over 10 bases. The CDR3 has 16 residues. V lost 4 bases and J lost 9; bases outside the gene matches: 13. Germline lookup yields CDR1 SGDLS and CDR2 YYNGEE. Written as DNA, the CDR3 is TGTGCCAGCAGCATCAACCGGGACAGGGGTGAGGTTGAGCAGTTCTTC. Translated, it gives CASSINRDRGEVEQFF.

The CDR3 DNA follows: TGTGCCAGTAGTGACCTGTACAGGGGCTACGAGCAGTACTTC. Amino acids: CASSDLYRGYEQYF. The chain recombines TRBV19 with TRBJ2-7, with 7 bases identical to TRBD1. In germline, CDR1 is LNHDA, CDR2 SQIVND (reference sequence). The CDR3 is 14 residues long. V lost 5 bases and J lost 3; bases outside the gene matches: 7.

The chain employs TRBV11-2 and TRBJ2-3; 14 bases map to TRBD2. The germline gives CDR1 SGHAT, CDR2 FQNNGV. After removal of 5 bases from V and 4 bases from J, the junction contained 8 bases not matched to a gene. CDR3 size: 17 residues. The CDR3 DNA is TGTGCCAGCAGCCTAAGACTAGCGGGGGGGCTAGCAGATACGCAGTATTTT. This encodes CASSLRLAGGLADTQYF.

This chain links TRBV29-1 with TRBJ2-5; a possible D gene is TRBD1 (5 bases). Between the trimmed V and J ends, which lost 4 bases and 5 bases, there was a span of 11 bases. CDR1 is SQVTM, CDR2 ANQGSEA, per germline. The CDR3 extends over 12 amino acids. The CDR3 reads CSVGAGWETQYF. Written as DNA, the CDR3 is TGCAGCGTTGGTGCAGGGTGGGAGACCCAGTACTTC.

This chain joins TRBV27 and TRBJ2-7; a possible D gene is TRBD1 (7 bases). The V gene's germline CDR1 is MNHEY and CDR2 SMNVEV (reference sequence). V shed 8 bases and J shed 3 bases, with 11 bases lying between them. The CDR3 runs to 12 residues. The CDR3 loop is CASGQGGYEQYF. The CDR3 DNA is TGTGCCAGCGGGCAGGGGGGCTACGAGCAGTACTTC.

In its sample, this clone was seen once. The chain uses TRBV30 and TRBJ1-2; D is unclear. Germline V gives CDR1 GTSNPN, CDR2 SVGIG (reference sequence). CDR3 size: 10 residues. Trimming removed 5 bases at V and 4 bases at J, with 5 bases between. The chain's CDR3 is CAWHSYGYTF. In nucleotides, the CDR3 is TGTGCCTGGCACAGCTATGGCTACACCTTC.

The J gene is TRBJ2-5, the V gene TRBV6-5; a weak D match, TRBD2 (5 bases). Trimming left V 0 bases short and J 2 bases short, with 10 bases between. Germline V lookup: CDR1 MNHEY, CDR2 SVGAGI. This CDR3 is 15 amino acids long. The CDR3 nucleotides read TGTGCCAGCAGTTACTCGCGACTATCTCAAGAGACCCAGTACTTC. Its protein product is CASSYSRLSQETQYF.

The CDR3 DNA follows: TGTGCCAGTAGTACAACGGGGATGGCACGGAACACTGAAGCTTTCTTT. Translating gives CASSTTGMARNTEAFF. The chain is built from TRBV19 and TRBJ1-1; no clear D gene. This CDR3 has 16 residues. V dropped 4 bases and J dropped 1 base, with 16 bases sitting between them. CDR1 and CDR2 from the germline V gene are LNHDA and SQIVND (reference sequence). The variable domain in full, completed from reference TRBV19 and TRBJ1-1, reads DGGITQSPKYLFRKEGQNVTLSCEQNLNHDAMYWYRQDPGQGLRLIYYSQIVNDFQKGDIAEGYSVSREKKESFPLTVTSAQKNPTAFYLCASSTTGMARNTEAFFGQGTRLTVV.

The rearrangement uses TRBV4-2 and TRBJ2-1; 11 bases are shared with TRBD2. The CDR3 runs 20 residues. Germline V gene data show CDR1 as LGHNA and CDR2 as YNFKEQ. After removal of 0 bases from V and 0 bases from J, the junction contained 10 bases not matched to a gene. The CDR3 nucleotides read TGTGCCAGCAGCCAAGATCTTACTAGCGGGGGCCATAGCTCCTACAATGAGCAGTTCTTC. It codes for CASSQDLTSGGHSSYNEQFF.

J is TRBJ1-1 and V is TRBV29-1, with 8 bases identical to TRBD1. The CDR3 has 13 residues. Losses at the gene ends were 5 bases for V and 4 bases for J; bases not matched to a gene: 6. Germline V lookup: CDR1 SQVTM, CDR2 ANQGSEA. The CDR3 reads CSVSQGASTEAFF. In DNA, the CDR3 is TGCAGCGTTTCTCAGGGGGCGAGCACTGAAGCTTTCTTT.

The chain couples TRBV5-4 to TRBJ2-4, with D perhaps matching TRBD1 (6 bases). The CDR3 loop spans 13 amino acids. V dropped 4 bases and J dropped 3 bases, with 8 bases sitting between them. Per the germline V gene, CDR1 is SGHNT and CDR2 is YYREEE (reference sequence). CDR3 amino acids: CASSIRGKNIQYF. The CDR3 DNA is TGTGCCAGCAGCATCAGGGGCAAAAACATTCAGTACTTC. Combining the CDR3 with reference TRBV5-4 and TRBJ2-4 gives the whole variable domain ETGVTQSPTHLIKTRGQQVTLRCSSQSGHNTVSWYQQALGQGPQFIFQYYREEENGRGNFPPRFSGLQFPNYSSELNVNALELDDSALYLCASSIRGKNIQYFGAGTRLSVL.

This clone has more than one count but fewer than ten. This chain connects TRBV7-9 to TRBJ1-1; weak D call: TRBD1 (6 bases). The CDR3 is 14 residues long. CDR1 and CDR2 from the germline V gene are SEHNR and FQNEAQ (reference sequence). V was trimmed by 4 bases and J by 6 bases, leaving 15 bases between them. CDR3 region: CASSYLRGGPEAFF. The CDR3 nucleotides read TGTGCCAGCAGCTACCTCCGGGGGGGCCCTGAAGCTTTCTTT.

This clone came up once. The gene calls are TRBV5-1 and TRBJ1-1, with D perhaps matching TRBD1 (5 bases). Per the germline V gene, CDR1 is SGHRS and CDR2 is YFSETQ. V was pared by 0 bases and J by 1 base, with 13 bases between. The CDR3 consists of 16 residues. Here the CDR3 reads CASSLERGRGNTEAFF. Written as DNA, the CDR3 is TGCGCCAGCAGCTTGGAAAGGGGTAGGGGGAACACTGAAGCTTTCTTT.

The gene calls are TRBV30 and TRBJ1-1, with D uncertain. Trimming removed 7 bases from V and 2 bases from J, with 17 bases in between. The CDR3 covers 14 residues. Germline values: CDR1 GTSNPN, CDR2 SVGIG (reference sequence). CDR3 nucleotides: TGTGCCTCTGAAGCGGGGAGCCGCAACACTGAAGCTTTCTTT. Its protein product is CASEAGSRNTEAFF.

This chain joins TRBV9 and TRBJ1-5; D unresolved. Germline V gene lookup returns CDR1 SGDLS and CDR2 YYNGEE. This CDR3 contains 16 residues. Trimming took 2 bases from V and 2 from J, leaving 14 bases between them. The CDR3 nucleotides read TGTGCCAGCAGCGTTGGAGACGGGTCACGCAATCAGCCCCAGCATTTT. The encoded protein is CASSVGDGSRNQPQHF.

This chain links TRBV21-1 with TRBJ2-7; the listed D gene, TRBD2, was not tested against the DNA. TRBV21-1 is deemed a pseudogene. This CDR3 comprises 15 residues. The CDR3 bases are TGTGCCAGCAGCAGCCTAGCGGGGGACCGCTACGAGCAGTACTTC. This translates into CASSSLAGDRYEQYF.

The rearrangement links TRBV7-9 to TRBJ1-1; TRBD1 aligns across 7 bases. In germline, CDR1 is SEHNR, CDR2 FQNEAQ (reference sequence). The V gene end was trimmed by 6 bases and the J gene end by 4 bases; junction bases not matched to a gene: 8. The CDR3 loop spans 14 amino acids. The CDR3 nucleotides are TGTGCCAGCAGTGAACAGGGGTGGGGCACTGAAGCTTTCTTT. This sequence encodes CASSEQGWGTEAFF.

CDR3 coding DNA: TGCGCCAGCAGCCAAGGGGGCGGAGTGACCGGGGAGCTGTTTTTT. Amino acid sequence: CASSQGGGVTGELFF. This chain uses TRBV4-3 with TRBJ2-2, with TRBD1 as a possible D gene (5 bases). Trimming left V 1 base short and J 5 bases short, with 11 bases between. The V gene's germline CDR1 is LGHNA and CDR2 YSLEER. CDR3 length equals 15 residues.

The rearrangement joins TRBV5-8 to TRBJ1-1, with D tentatively TRBD1 (5 bases). The germline V gene encodes CDR1 SGHTS and CDR2 YDEGEE. Trimming took off 0 bases at V and 3 bases at J, with 15 bases between the two ends. This CDR3 contains 16 residues. This CDR3 reads CASSLGWGGEYTEAFF. The CDR3 DNA sequence: TGTGCCAGCAGCTTGGGATGGGGGGGAGAGTACACTGAAGCTTTCTTT.